This TCR beta chain was found in a study of cytomegalovirus exposure and HLA in healthy donors. Study observations and caveats: A list of 164 TCR beta chains associated with cytomegalovirus was given.

Vbeta (60) and Jbeta (13) primers were used in the PCR. Sequenced by immunoSEQ multiplex PCR; TCRdb stores in-frame clones only, minus some. Among under 150,000 clones, more than 75% were seen once, and the ten largest hold approximately 4%. Among the donors, all were healthy bone marrow donors. The germline CDR1 and CDR2 sequences are ENHRY and SYGVKD. V lost 3 bases, J lost 6 bases, and 21 bases lay in between. The CDR3 spans 17 residues. Remarks on this clone: What it binds is not known.

The sequenced sample consisted of PBMCs. The J gene is TRBJ2-1, the V gene TRBV10-3; possibly TRBD1 for D (6 bases). The TCR sequence derives from a man aged 18-30 years in good health and CMV-seronegative. This CDR3 is CAISDGQIIQNGNEQFF. The DNA for the CDR3 is TGTGCCATCAGTGATGGACAGATAATTCAAAATGGCAATGAGCAGTTCTTC.